These 21 T cell receptor beta chains came from one sample sequenced in a study of blood T cell repertoires in COVID-19. Sequenced by immunoSEQ multiplex PCR; TCRdb stores in-frame clones only, minus some. The table has more than 200,000 clones, around nine tenths seen once; the top ten hold just under 2%. The sample was peripheral blood. Receptor source: a man aged 30 to 45 with active or convalescent COVID-19.

The chain joins TRBV27 to TRBJ2-7; D ambiguous. Germline V gene data show CDR1 as MNHEY and CDR2 as SMNVEV (reference sequence). V gave up 7 bases and J gave up 6 bases, with 13 bases separating them. The CDR3 length is 12 residues. For the CDR3, the DNA is TGTGCCAGCATCGGCCCAGGATTCGAGCAGTACTTC. Encoded protein: CASIGPGFEQYF.

J is TRBJ2-7 and V is TRBV7-9, with D perhaps TRBD1 (6 bases). This CDR3 has 14 residues. The germline gives CDR1 SEHNR, CDR2 FQNEAQ (reference sequence). V gave up 5 bases and J gave up 4 bases, with 15 bases separating them. Here the CDR3 reads CASSPVGASYEQYF. CDR3 nucleotides: TGTGCCAGCAGCCCCGTGGGGGCGTCGTACGAGCAGTACTTC.

This clone is a singleton in its sample. The gene calls are TRBV9 and TRBJ2-1; 9 positions agree with TRBD2. The CDR3 runs 15 residues. Germline V lookup: CDR1 SGDLS, CDR2 YYNGEE. J gave up 8 bases and V 0 bases, and 6 bases lay outside the gene matches. The CDR3 reads CASSVEAGGVYEQFF. CDR3 DNA sequence: TGTGCCAGCAGCGTAGAAGCGGGGGGCGTCTATGAGCAGTTCTTC. The entire variable domain, with the rest obtained from reference TRBV9 and TRBJ2-1, is as follows: DSGVTQTPKHLITATGQRVTLRCSPRSGDLSVYWYQQSLDQGLQFLIQYYNGEERAKGNILERFSAQQFPDLHSELNLSSLELGDSALYFCASSVEAGGVYEQFFGPGTRLTVL.

The chain is built from TRBV19 and TRBJ1-1; D gene unclear. V was trimmed by 3 bases and J by 4 bases, leaving 9 bases between them. The CDR3 is 13 residues long. Per the germline V gene, CDR1 is LNHDA and CDR2 is SQIVND (reference sequence). CDR3 nucleotides: TGTGCCAGTAGTATGGGCCGTCGCACTGAAGCTTTCTTT. Translated, it gives CASSMGRRTEAFF.

The rearrangement joins TRBV29-1 to TRBJ1-1; no definite D call. Trimming pared 0 bases from V and 7 bases from J, leaving 3 bases between. Germline V CDR1 and CDR2: SQVTM, ANQGSEA. CDR3 length: 10 residues. The CDR3 region has the DNA TGCAGCGTTGAAGATCTTGAAGCTTTCTTT. Encoded protein: CSVEDLEAFF. The full variable domain, with the rest looked up from reference TRBV29-1 and TRBJ1-1, is SAVISQKPSRDICQRGTSLTIQCQVDSQVTMMFWYRQQPGQSLTLIATANQGSEATYESGFVIDKFPISRPNLTFSTLTVSNMSPEDSSIYLCSVEDLEAFFGQGTRLTVV.

J is TRBJ2-1 and V is TRBV6-4; 8 bases fit TRBD1. The CDR3 runs to 16 residues. With V trimmed by 4 bases and J by 1 base, 6 bases remained unmatched. CDR1 MRHNA and CDR2 SNTAGT come from the germline V gene. The DNA for the CDR3 is TGTGCCAGCAGTGGGGGGCAGGGGGCATCCTACAATGAGCAGTTCTTC. This codes for CASSGGQGASYNEQFF.

This chain uses TRBV20-1 with TRBJ1-5; 7 nucleotides match TRBD1. This CDR3 contains 14 residues. V lost 3 bases and J lost 1; bases outside the gene matches: 3. CDR1 and CDR2 from the germline V gene are DFQATT and SNEGSKA (reference sequence). The CDR3 loop is CSASDRASNQPQHF. In DNA, the CDR3 is TGCAGTGCTAGTGACAGGGCCAGCAATCAGCCCCAGCATTTT.

The chain carries TRBV19 and TRBJ2-7, with D possibly being TRBD2 (5 bases). Trimming pared 0 bases from V and 3 bases from J, leaving 9 bases between. The CDR3 has 14 amino acids. CDR1 is LNHDA and CDR2 is SQIVND in the germline V gene (reference sequence). CDR3 sequence: CASSIDRSGYEQYF. The CDR3 DNA sequence: TGTGCCAGTAGTATAGATCGCAGCGGCTACGAGCAGTACTTC.

The chain links TRBV29-1 to TRBJ1-1; TRBD1 aligns across 10 bases. CDR1 and CDR2 (germline): SQVTM, ANQGSEA. This CDR3 has 15 amino acids. Unmatched junction bases numbered 12, after V lost 6 bases and J lost 5 bases. Here the CDR3 reads CSVHGQGVLSTEAFF. In nucleotides, the CDR3 is TGCAGCGTCCACGGACAGGGGGTCCTTTCTACTGAAGCTTTCTTT.

The chain carries TRBV6-5 and TRBJ2-3, with D unclear. Trimming removed 2 bases from V and 4 bases from J, with 16 bases in between. CDR1 is MNHEY and CDR2 is SVGAGI in the germline V gene. The CDR3 is made up of 16 amino acids. The CDR3 here is CASSYGRQTNADTQYF. The CDR3, as DNA: TGTGCCAGCAGTTACGGCCGGCAGACAAATGCAGATACGCAGTATTTT.

The V and J genes are TRBV19 and TRBJ1-2; TRBD1 might be the D (6 bases). The CDR3 totals 15 residues. Germline CDR1 is LNHDA and CDR2 is SQIVND (reference sequence). V lost 4 bases and J lost 5, with 17 bases in between. In nucleotides, the CDR3 is TGTGCCAGTAGTAACTACAGGGAGTTAGATTATGGCTACACCTTC. It is translated as CASSNYRELDYGYTF.

The CDR3 protein is CASSFPRDEPGQESAEAFF. DNA for the CDR3: TGCGCCAGCAGCTTTCCGAGAGACGAGCCGGGACAGGAGAGTGCTGAAGCTTTCTTT. This chain links TRBV5-1 with TRBJ1-1, with 8 positions matching TRBD1. This CDR3 region has 19 residues. V shed 2 bases and J 6 bases; nucleotides not matched to a gene: 21. Germline-derived CDR1 and CDR2 are SGHRS and YFSETQ.

The chain couples TRBV5-5 to TRBJ2-1, with a tentative D call TRBD1 (5 bases). Germline CDR1 SGHKS, CDR2 YYEKEE (reference sequence). CDR3 size: 13 residues. V dropped 0 bases and J dropped 6 bases, with 7 bases sitting between them. CDR3 region: CASSLGQGNEQFF. CDR3 nucleotide sequence: TGTGCCAGCAGCTTGGGCCAGGGCAATGAGCAGTTCTTC. The variable domain in full, completed from reference TRBV5-5 and TRBJ2-1, reads DAGVTQSPTHLIKTRGQQVTLRCSPISGHKSVSWYQQVLGQGPQFIFQYYEKEERGRGNFPDRFSARQFPNYSSELNVNALLLGDSALYLCASSLGQGNEQFFGPGTRLTVL.

The rearrangement links TRBV6-5 to TRBJ2-1; D is ambiguous. Trimming shortened V by 0 bases and J by 6 bases, and 6 bases separated the two germline ends. Germline loops: CDR1 MNHEY, CDR2 SVGAGI. The CDR3 contains 13 residues. The CDR3 reads CASSYSGRNEQFF. DNA of the CDR3: TGTGCCAGCAGTTACTCGGGCCGCAATGAGCAGTTCTTC.

V and J are TRBV6-1 and TRBJ2-5, with 7 bases lining up with TRBD1. The V gene's germline CDR1 is MNHNS and CDR2 SASEGT. Losses at the gene ends were 2 bases for V and 2 bases for J; bases not matched to a gene: 11. The CDR3 runs to 17 residues. The CDR3 here is CASSETAIRTGQETQYF. CDR3 nucleotides: TGTGCCAGCAGTGAAACGGCGATCAGGACAGGACAAGAGACCCAGTACTTC.

The V call is TRBV9, the J call TRBJ2-1; 8 bases are a match to TRBD2. Unmatched junction bases numbered 11, after V lost 4 bases and J lost 8 bases. From germline, CDR1 is SGDLS and CDR2 YYNGEE. This CDR3 is 15 amino acids long. CDR3 DNA: TGTGCCAGCAGCCTCGTCTTAGCGGGGTGGGATGAGCAGTTCTTC. This encodes CASSLVLAGWDEQFF.

The J gene is TRBJ1-5, the V gene TRBV5-6; D unresolved. Per the germline V gene, CDR1 is SGHDT and CDR2 is YYEEEE. V was trimmed by 2 bases and J by 7 bases, leaving 16 bases between them. The CDR3 contains 15 residues. The CDR3 DNA sequence: TGTGCCAGCAGCTTCGGTCCCTCGGCGGGGCAGCCCCAGCATTTT. As protein: CASSFGPSAGQPQHF.

This clone is a singleton in its sample. V usage is TRBV5-1 and J usage is TRBJ2-2, with 7 bases lining up with TRBD1. The CDR3 totals 18 residues. The germline V gene encodes CDR1 SGHRS and CDR2 YFSETQ. J lost 3 bases, V lost 5 bases, and 16 bases had no gene match. Here the CDR3 DNA reads TGCGCCAGCAGTCCTAGACACGGACAGGCGAGACACACCGGGGAGCTGTTTTTT. Translation gives CASSPRHGQARHTGELFF.

This chain uses TRBV24-1 with TRBJ2-1; the D gene is possibly TRBD2 (5 bases). V dropped 2 bases and J dropped 9 bases, with 13 bases sitting between them. This CDR3 spans 14 amino acids. From germline, CDR1 is KGHDR and CDR2 SFDVKD. CDR3 amino acids: CATSDSGESSEQFF. CDR3 nucleotides: TGTGCCACCAGTGATTCCGGGGAATCCAGTGAGCAGTTCTTC.

The V and J genes are TRBV5-8 and TRBJ1-4, with D hard to call. The CDR3 length is 16 residues. Germline CDR1 reads SGHTS; CDR2 reads YDEGEE. V was pared by 5 bases and J by 2 bases, with 16 bases between. CDR3 nucleotides: TGTGCCAGCAGGTTCTTCCGGGGAACTACTAATGAAAAACTGTTTTTT. Its translation: CASRFFRGTTNEKLFF.

The sample holds one count of this clone. V is TRBV9 and J is TRBJ1-2; 9 positions agree with TRBD1. The germline CDR1 and CDR2 sequences are SGDLS and YYNGEE. Losses at the gene ends were 4 bases for V and 7 bases for J; bases not matched to a gene: 5. The CDR3 spans 13 residues. The CDR3 sequence is CASSPRDRVGYTF. The CDR3, as DNA: TGTGCCAGCAGCCCCCGGGACAGGGTTGGCTACACCTTC.